Below are 17 T cell receptor beta chains sequenced from a single sample in a study of T cells in localized non-small cell lung cancer. Assay: immunoSEQ multiplex PCR; the TCRdb copy retains only in-frame clones and omits some. The sample consists of approximately 88,000 clones, more than 75% of them appearing once. The sequencing used PBMCs, collected before any cancer treatment. The origin of the receptors is a woman between 35 and 70 years old with stage II squamous cell lung carcinoma.

The J gene is TRBJ1-4, the V gene TRBV11-2; a possible D gene is TRBD1 (5 bases). V was shortened by 5 bases and J by 7 bases, with 17 bases between the two germline ends. Germline values: CDR1 SGHAT, CDR2 FQNNGV. This CDR3 is built from 15 residues. Here the CDR3 reads CASSLWGRGGEKLFF. DNA for the CDR3: TGTGCCAGCAGCCTTTGGGGGAGGGGCGGTGAAAAACTGTTTTTT.

This chain connects TRBV19 to TRBJ1-4; D not resolved. The germline CDR1 and CDR2 sequences are LNHDA and SQIVND (reference sequence). V lost 2 bases and J lost 2, with 6 bases in between. This CDR3 has 14 amino acids. The chain's CDR3 is CASSITTTNEKLFF. The CDR3 region has the DNA TGTGCCAGTAGTATAACAACTACTAATGAAAAACTGTTTTTT.

J is TRBJ2-1 and V is TRBV30; 10 positions agree with TRBD2. The CDR3 contains 14 residues. V was pared by 5 bases and J by 4 bases, with 5 bases of the junction left unmatched. Germline V CDR1 and CDR2: GTSNPN, SVGIG (reference sequence). The CDR3 nucleotides read TGTGCCTGGGGCGGACTAGCGGATTACAATGAGCAGTTCTTC. Its protein product is CAWGGLADYNEQFF.

The J gene is TRBJ2-7, the V gene TRBV6-5, with unresolved D. Germline CDR1 and CDR2: MNHEY and SVGAGI. V lost 0 bases to trimming and J lost 2 bases, with 11 bases between them. This CDR3 contains 15 residues. The CDR3 coding sequence is TGTGCCAGCAGTTACTCGGGCAGAAGCCCCTACGAGCAGTACTTC. This sequence encodes CASSYSGRSPYEQYF.

The chain is built from TRBV7-6 and TRBJ2-1, with a tentative D call TRBD1 (6 bases). Per germline, CDR1 SGHVS and CDR2 FNYEAQ. V was cut by 3 bases and J by 9 bases, with 12 bases left in between. CDR3 size: 13 residues. CDR3 nucleotides: TGTGCCAGCAGCTTGAGGGAAGGGGGTGAGCAGTTCTTC. As protein: CASSLREGGEQFF.

This chain links TRBV7-9 with TRBJ1-2; 9 bases fit TRBD1. This CDR3 spans 16 amino acids. V shed 1 base, J shed 7 bases, and the junction held 10 bases outside the gene matches. Germline values: CDR1 SEHNR, CDR2 FQNEAQ (reference sequence). The CDR3 DNA reads TGTGCCAGCAGCTTAGGGACCACAGGGGGCTCCTCTGGCTACACCTTC. Residues: CASSLGTTGGSSGYTF.

The J gene is TRBJ2-2, the V gene TRBV10-3; a possible D gene is TRBD1 (6 bases). Germline V lookup: CDR1 ENHRY, CDR2 SYGVKD. The germline V and J ends were trimmed by 5 bases and 6 bases, with 7 bases remaining between them. The CDR3 sequence is 12 residues long. The CDR3 spells CAISRTAGELFF. CDR3 sequence (DNA): TGTGCCATCAGTCGGACAGCCGGGGAGCTGTTTTTT.

The genes are TRBV7-8 and TRBJ2-1, with TRBD2 identical over 9 bases. The junction had 2 bases not matched to a gene; V was cut back by 1 base and J by 4 bases. CDR1 and CDR2 from the germline V gene are SGHVS and FQNEAQ. This CDR3 comprises 15 residues. In nucleotides, the CDR3 is TGTGCCAGCAGCTTAGAAGCGGGGGGTTACAATGAGCAGTTCTTC. Translating it yields CASSLEAGGYNEQFF.

V gene TRBV30 combines with J gene TRBJ2-3; D gene uncertain. CDR1 is GTSNPN and CDR2 is SVGIG in the germline V gene (reference sequence). The V and J ends lost 2 bases and 2 bases respectively, with 23 bases between them. The CDR3 has 18 residues. DNA of the CDR3: TGTGCCTGGAGTAGGCGGCAGAAGAGGCAACTATACACAGATACGCAGTATTTT. The encoded protein is CAWSRRQKRQLYTDTQYF.

The V call is TRBV9, the J call TRBJ2-3, with a weak D call TRBD1 (5 bases). V was trimmed by 0 bases and J by 2 bases, leaving 13 bases between them. CDR3 length equals 16 residues. The germline CDR1 and CDR2 sequences are SGDLS and YYNGEE. CDR3 loop: CASSVVAQGYTDTQYF. In nucleotides, the CDR3 is TGTGCCAGCAGCGTAGTAGCCCAGGGTTACACAGATACGCAGTATTTT.

V is TRBV19 and J is TRBJ1-1; possible D gene TRBD1, 5 bases. Trimming pared 0 bases from V and 0 bases from J, leaving 20 bases between. CDR3 length: 19 amino acids. The germline CDR1 and CDR2 sequences are LNHDA and SQIVND (reference sequence). The CDR3 reads CASSIDSSAGLRMNTEAFF. DNA of the CDR3: TGTGCCAGTAGTATAGATTCCTCGGCAGGGCTGAGGATGAACACTGAAGCTTTCTTT.

This rearrangement joins TRBV19 to TRBJ2-5, with TRBD1 identical over 8 bases. The CDR3 spans 15 residues. Per the germline V gene, CDR1 is LNHDA and CDR2 is SQIVND (reference sequence). Losses at the gene ends were 2 bases for V and 1 base for J; bases not matched to a gene: 3. This CDR3 reads CASSIPGGRQETQYF. CDR3 in DNA: TGTGCCAGTAGTATACCAGGGGGCCGCCAAGAGACCCAGTACTTC.

The CDR3 here is CASSLDRGAQETQYF. In nucleotides, the CDR3 is TGTGCCAGCAGCTTGGACAGGGGCGCTCAAGAGACCCAGTACTTC. The chain employs TRBV5-4 and TRBJ2-5; 7 bases fit TRBD1. The V gene's germline CDR1 is SGHNT and CDR2 YYREEE (reference sequence). V dropped 0 bases and J dropped 2; count of bases not matched to a gene: 4. The CDR3 length is 15 residues. The full variable domain, rest sourced from reference TRBV5-4 and TRBJ2-5, is ETGVTQSPTHLIKTRGQQVTLRCSSQSGHNTVSWYQQALGQGPQFIFQYYREEENGRGNFPPRFSGLQFPNYSSELNVNALELDDSALYLCASSLDRGAQETQYFGPGTRLLVL.

The J gene is TRBJ1-1, the V gene TRBV7-8, with unresolved D. Germline-derived CDR1 and CDR2 are SGHVS and FQNEAQ. V was trimmed by 1 base and J by 1 base, leaving 4 bases between them. The CDR3 is 13 amino acids. CDR3 in DNA: TGTGCCAGCAGCTTAGGGCGGAACACTGAAGCTTTCTTT. This encodes CASSLGRNTEAFF.

V gene TRBV28 combines with J gene TRBJ1-6; unclear D gene. CDR1 is MDHEN, CDR2 SYDVKM, per germline. V lost 1 base and J lost 6, with 7 bases in between. This CDR3 spans 14 amino acids. This CDR3 is CASSLLGSNSPLHF. As DNA, the CDR3 is TGTGCCAGCAGTTTATTGGGCAGTAATTCACCCCTCCACTTT.

The genes are TRBV16 and TRBJ2-7, with 7 bases that match TRBD1. The CDR3 extends over 15 amino acids. The V gene end was trimmed by 7 bases and the J gene end by 0 bases; junction bases not matched to a gene: 9. Germline CDR1 reads KGHSY; CDR2 reads FQNENV. The chain's CDR3 is CASISGTALSYEQYF. The CDR3, as DNA: TGTGCCAGCATCTCGGGGACAGCTCTCTCCTACGAGCAGTACTTC. The full variable domain, in which reference TRBV16 and TRBJ2-7 provide the parts outside the CDR3, is GEEVAQTPKHLVRGEGQKAKLYCAPIKGHSYVFWYQQVLKNEFKFLISFQNENVFDETGMPKERFSAKCLPNSPCSLEIQATKLEDSAVYFCASISGTALSYEQYFGPGTRLTVT.

The chain has TRBV6-5 and TRBJ2-2; no reliable D call. The CDR3 runs 15 residues. Looked up from germline, CDR1 is MNHEY and CDR2 is SVGAGI. V was trimmed by 5 bases and J by 2 bases, leaving 12 bases between them. The CDR3 spells CASSPDMRNTGELFF. The CDR3 DNA is TGTGCCAGCAGTCCCGACATGAGAAACACCGGGGAGCTGTTTTTT.